This T cell receptor (beta chain) was captured in a study of CD8 T cells in ankylosing spondylitis. Making the TCR beta libraries involved quantitative 5'-RACE with molecular barcodes. Using its own MiXCR run on the 5' RACE reads, TCRdb lists one record per CDR3 protein. The sample yields around 280,000 distinct CDR3 sequences, around 18% seen once. Overall study findings and caveats: Significantly higher representation of disease-linked clones was reported for matched ankylosing spondylitis synovial fluid.

This clonotype was picked up a small number of times. What it binds is not known. The CDR3 has 13 amino acids. The germline CDR1 and CDR2 sequences are SGHNT and YYREEE (reference sequence). V was pared by 3 bases and J by 0 bases, with 4 bases between. The sequencing sample was made of blood, either unsorted or a sorted T cell fraction (not recorded which). The chain recombines TRBV5-4 with TRBJ1-5, with D unclear. The sequence was obtained from a male donor with ankylosing spondylitis or in good health (not recorded which). CDR3 in amino acids: CASSSHSNQPQHF. CDR3 coding DNA: TGTGCCAGCAGCTCCCATAGCAATCAGCCCCAGCATTTT.